One and the same sample provided the 7 T cell receptor beta chains below, sequenced in a study of T cells in Graves' hyperthyroidism and ophthalmopathy. TCR beta CDR3 region amplification was performed from RNA transcripts. The HTBI primer set was used in a first-round RT-PCR of the TCR CDR3. TCRdb fed the multiplex PCR reads into MiXCR, producing one record per CDR3 protein. Seen here are 400,000 or so distinct CDR3 sequences, roughly 15% observed once, and the top ten hold roughly a fifth. Sample: blood. Receptors originate from a woman in her sixties or seventies with Graves' ophthalmopathy.

This clonotype was observed once. The CDR3 loop is CATSRSPGAETQYF. In nucleotides, the CDR3 is TGTGCCACCAGCAGAAGCCCGGGGGCAGAGACCCAGTACTTC. The rearrangement links TRBV2 to TRBJ2-5; D is possibly TRBD1 or TRBD2 (6 bases each). Trimming removed 10 bases at V and 4 bases at J, with 19 bases between. Per germline, CDR1 SNHLY and CDR2 FYNNEI. The CDR3 is 14 residues long.

The genes are TRBV24-1 and TRBJ2-3; 7 bases match TRBD1. The V and J ends lost 7 bases and 0 bases, in that order; junction bases with no gene match: 3. Germline lookup yields CDR1 KGHDR and CDR2 SFDVKD. CDR3 length: 14 residues. The CDR3 region is CATSPTGSTDTQYF. CDR3 in DNA: TGTGCCACCAGCCCGACAGGGAGCACAGATACGCAGTATTTT.

The chain links TRBV6-2 or TRBV6-3 to TRBJ1-6, with TRBD1 as a possible D gene (5 bases). The ends were cut back, 7 bases at V and 6 bases at J, with 10 bases in the middle. Germline CDR1 reads MNHEY; CDR2 reads SVGEGT. The CDR3 sequence is 13 residues long. The CDR3 nucleotides read TGTGCCAGCAAGAGACAGTTTAATTCACCCCTCCACTTT. This translates into CASKRQFNSPLHF.

This clonotype was observed a few times. The genes are TRBV19 and TRBJ2-7; 8 positions match TRBD1. The ends lost 5 bases at V and 5 bases at J; junction bases unmatched: 8. Germline CDR1 is LNHDA and CDR2 is SQIVND (reference sequence). The CDR3 is 14 amino acids. The CDR3 bases are TGTGCCAGTAGTCCGGACAGGGTAATGAACGAGCAGTACTTC. It is translated as CASSPDRVMNEQYF.

This clonotype was recorded a few times. V gene TRBV9 combines with J gene TRBJ1-3, with TRBD1 identical over 7 bases. CDR1 and CDR2 from the germline V gene are SGDLS and YYNGEE. CDR3 size: 13 residues. V shed 5 bases and J 2 bases; nucleotides not matched to a gene: 1. DNA of the CDR3: TGTGCCAGCAGAGGACAGGCTGGAAACACCATATATTTT. The encoded protein is CASRGQAGNTIYF.

This clonotype appeared many times. The rearrangement links TRBV20-1 to TRBJ2-5; 7 bases align to TRBD1. This CDR3 comprises 12 residues. V lost 5 bases to trimming and J lost 7 bases; unmatched junction nucleotides: 7. In germline, CDR1 is DFQATT, CDR2 SNEGSKA (reference sequence). CDR3 nucleotide sequence: TGCAGTGCTCGGACAGGCAAGGGGACCCAGTACTTC. It yields the protein CSARTGKGTQYF.

This clonotype was counted only a few times. The V gene is TRBV20-1, the J gene TRBJ2-3, with 11 nucleotides matching TRBD2. V shed 6 bases, J shed 7 bases, and the junction held 9 bases outside the gene matches. Germline loops: CDR1 DFQATT, CDR2 SNEGSKA (reference sequence). CDR3 length: 14 amino acids. This CDR3 is CSATSGRRANTQYF. The CDR3 bases are TGCAGTGCAACTAGCGGGAGACGGGCGAATACGCAGTATTTT.